This T cell receptor beta chain was identified during a study of cytomegalovirus exposure and HLA in healthy donors. Points from the study as a whole: Presence/absence analyses supposed approximately even sequencing depth among donors. Accurate HLA-A and HLA-B prediction from TCR beta sequences was reported for most subjects.

Germline values: CDR1 SGHRS, CDR2 YFSETQ. The CDR3 runs 18 residues. V shed 0 bases and J 6 bases; nucleotides not matched to a gene: 15. The PCR had 60 Vbeta and 13 Jbeta primers. Method: immunoSEQ multiplex PCR; TCRdb's copy keeps in-frame clones and lacks some. The data show about 130,000 clones, about three quarters seen once. Comment on this clone: The antigen is unknown.

The source of this sequence is a female donor in good health and CMV-seronegative. Material for sequencing was PBMCs. V is TRBV5-1 and J is TRBJ2-1; 7 bases line up with TRBD2. The DNA for the CDR3 is TGCGCCAGCAGCTTGGCAATGACTAGCTCAAATGACGCCAATGAGCAGTTCTTC. Protein: CASSLAMTSSNDANEQFF.